This is a list of T cell receptor beta chains from one sample in a study of regulatory T cells in long-lasting Graves disease. One entry per CDR3 protein, called by TCRdb with MiXCR from the multiplex PCR reads. The sample comprises a few hundred thousand distinct CDR3 sequences, around 16% of which are singletons, and roughly 7.7% rests with the top ten. The sample was also reused in another study, on T cells in Graves' hyperthyroidism and ophthalmopathy.

Sample: peripheral blood mononuclear cells (PBMCs), taken at new diagnosis, from a patient treated with antithyroid drugs. Source of these receptors: a woman in her forties with Graves disease. CDR3s include the opening cysteine and the closing phenylalanine or tryptophan. The order of the fields is J gene, V gene, clone size, D gene, CDR3 DNA, CDR3 protein. D genes are given only for firm matches. Rows may omit the clone size; those that give it use once, few, many or a size class.

J: TRBJ2-1
V: TRBV28
size: many
D: TRBD2
DNA: TGTGCCAGCAAGCGGGATGTCCAGCAGTTCTTC
CDR3: CASKRDVQQFF

J: TRBJ2-1
V: TRBV11-1
size: many
D: TRBD1
DNA: TGTGCCAGCAGCTTAGCTGGGGACAGCTACAATGAGCAGTTCTTC
CDR3: CASSLAGDSYNEQFF

J: TRBJ2-1
V: TRBV18
size: many
D: TRBD2
DNA: TGTGCCAGCTCACCGGGACTAGCGGGAGTTGGTGAGCAGTTCTTC
CDR3: CASSPGLAGVGEQFF

J: TRBJ1-1
V: TRBV7-9
size: -
D: -
DNA: TGTGCCAGCAGCACAGAACAGGACCCGAACACTGAAGCTTTCTTT
CDR3: CASSTEQDPNTEAFF

J: TRBJ1-1
V: TRBV12-5
size: many
D: -
DNA: TGTGCTAGTGGTTTGGTTTTTGGGCCCCCCCCGGGACATCAGAACACTGAAGCTTTCTTT
CDR3: CASGLVFGPPPGHQNTEAFF

J: TRBJ2-3
V: TRBV6-2/TRBV6-3
size: many
D: -
DNA: TGTGCCAGCAGCCCAGAAGAGACAGATACGCAGTATTTT
CDR3: CASSPEETDTQYF

J: TRBJ2-1
V: TRBV7-3
size: many
D: TRBD2
DNA: TGTGCCAGCAGCCGGACTAGCGGGAGTGGGGAGCAGTTCTTC
CDR3: CASSRTSGSGEQFF

J: TRBJ2-3
V: TRBV6-2/TRBV6-3
size: many
D: TRBD2
DNA: TGTGCCAGCAGTTACCTAGCGGGAGGGGCTAGCACAGATACGCAGTATTTT
CDR3: CASSYLAGGASTDTQYF

J: TRBJ1-2
V: TRBV6-1
size: -
D: -
DNA: TGTGCCAGCAGCCAACCATCTCCAAAGCGCTACACCTTC
CDR3: CASSQPSPKRYTF

J: TRBJ1-4
V: TRBV4-1
size: few
D: -
DNA: TGCGCCAGCAGCCCCGGGAGGGGAGATGAAAAACTGTTTTTT
CDR3: CASSPGRGDEKLFF

J: TRBJ1-3
V: TRBV7-2
size: few
D: -
DNA: TGTGCCAGCAGCTTATTTACAGGGCCCTCTGGAAACACCATATATTTT
CDR3: CASSLFTGPSGNTIYF

J: TRBJ2-5
V: TRBV10-3
size: -
D: TRBD2
DNA: TGTGCCATCAGTGGGGAGAGGACTAGCAATGATATAGAGACCCAGTACTTC
CDR3: CAISGERTSNDIETQYF

J: TRBJ2-1
V: TRBV6-2/TRBV6-3
size: many
D: -
DNA: TGTGCCAGCACCTCGGGACAATCCTACAATGAGCAGTTCTTC
CDR3: CASTSGQSYNEQFF

J: TRBJ2-5
V: TRBV5-5
size: many
D: -
DNA: TGTGCCAGCAGCTTGGATACGGGACGGGAGACCCAGTACTTC
CDR3: CASSLDTGRETQYF

J: TRBJ2-1
V: TRBV3-1
size: many
D: TRBD2
DNA: TGTGCCAGCAGCCCGGTGGGTTGGCGGGAGCTCTACAATGAGCAGTTCTTC
CDR3: CASSPVGWRELYNEQFF

J: TRBJ1-1
V: TRBV2
size: many
D: -
DNA: TGTGCCAGCAGTGAATCAGGGCTGAACACTGAAGCTTTCTTT
CDR3: CASSESGLNTEAFF